Shown below are 10 T cell receptor beta chains from a single sample sequenced in a study of technical replicates of blood from a few donors. The table came from immunoSEQ multiplex PCR; TCRdb's copy has only in-frame clones and leaves some out. The repertoire holds about 80,000 clones, with approximately 98% as singletons. Sample: T cells isolated from PBMCs. The receptors were gathered from a human donor in good health.

The genes are TRBV7-9 and TRBJ1-3; a possible D gene is TRBD1 (5 bases). The CDR3 runs to 14 residues. Germline CDR1 reads SEHNR; CDR2 reads FQNEAQ (reference sequence). V lost 2 bases to trimming and J lost 0 bases, with 5 bases between them. The CDR3 spells CASSLRGSGNTIYF. CDR3 sequence (DNA): TGTGCCAGCAGCTTAAGGGGCTCTGGAAACACCATATATTTT.

The V gene is TRBV9, the J gene TRBJ2-5; perhaps TRBD2 as D (6 bases). This CDR3 has 16 amino acids. Germline loops: CDR1 SGDLS, CDR2 YYNGEE. The ends were cut back, 0 bases at V and 0 bases at J, with 12 bases in the middle. CDR3 DNA sequence: TGTGCCAGCAGCGTAGCTCAGGGAGGAAACCAAGAGACCCAGTACTTC. Translation gives CASSVAQGGNQETQYF. Supplemented by reference TRBV9 and TRBJ2-5, the full variable domain reads DSGVTQTPKHLITATGQRVTLRCSPRSGDLSVYWYQQSLDQGLQFLIQYYNGEERAKGNILERFSAQQFPDLHSELNLSSLELGDSALYFCASSVAQGGNQETQYFGPGTRLLVL.

The rearrangement uses TRBV30 and TRBJ2-1; 7 nucleotides match TRBD2. From germline, CDR1 is GTSNPN and CDR2 SVGIG (reference sequence). This CDR3 is 14 amino acids long. Trimming cost V 1 base and J 6 bases; bases outside gene matches: 6. The CDR3 reads CAWSASGAPNEQFF. In nucleotides, the CDR3 is TGTGCCTGGAGTGCTAGCGGAGCACCCAATGAGCAGTTCTTC. Variable domain in full (rest from reference TRBV30 and TRBJ2-1): SQTIHQWPATLVQPVGSPLSLECTVEGTSNPNLYWYRQAAGRGLQLLFYSVGIGQISSEVPQNLSASRPQDRQFILSSKKLLLSDSGFYLCAWSASGAPNEQFFGPGTRLTVL.

The V and J genes are TRBV10-3 and TRBJ2-1, with TRBD2 matching 7 bases. The CDR3 runs to 16 residues. V shed 0 bases, J shed 2 bases, and the junction held 4 bases outside the gene matches. Germline V gene lookup returns CDR1 ENHRY and CDR2 SYGVKD. The CDR3 sequence is CAISESKGTTYNEQFF. The DNA for the CDR3 is TGTGCCATCAGTGAGTCAAAAGGGACTACCTACAATGAGCAGTTCTTC.

V and J are TRBV10-3 and TRBJ2-7; 7 nucleotides agree with TRBD1. There are 13 residues in the CDR3. J was trimmed by 0 bases and V by 10 bases; bases with no gene match: 6. Germline V gives CDR1 ENHRY, CDR2 SYGVKD. The CDR3 nucleotides are TGTGCCACCGGACAGGTTTCCTCCTACGAGCAGTACTTC. It yields the protein CATGQVSSYEQYF.

This chain connects TRBV19 to TRBJ2-7; TRBD2 matches at 7 bases. The J segment lost 4 bases and the V segment lost 1 base, leaving 4 bases of the junction unmatched. The CDR3 runs 14 residues. CDR1 is LNHDA, CDR2 SQIVND, per germline (reference sequence). The CDR3 reads CASSIGTRAYEQYF. CDR3 sequence (DNA): TGTGCCAGTAGTATAGGGACTAGAGCTTACGAGCAGTACTTC.

This chain's CDR3 is CASLLQGNTEAFF. In DNA form, the CDR3 reads TGTGCCAGCCTACTACAGGGGAACACTGAAGCTTTCTTT. The chain combines TRBV7-9 with TRBJ1-1, with D possibly matching TRBD1 (6 bases). Germline V gene lookup returns CDR1 SEHNR and CDR2 FQNEAQ (reference sequence). V shed 8 bases and J shed 1 base, with 11 bases lying between them. The CDR3 runs to 13 residues.

The chain combines TRBV19 with TRBJ2-7; 9 bases match TRBD2. This CDR3 contains 17 residues. The junction had 11 bases not matched to a gene; V was cut back by 3 bases and J by 2 bases. CDR1 LNHDA and CDR2 SQIVND come from the germline V gene (reference sequence). CDR3 DNA sequence: TGTGCCAGTAGTATCGATGTCGGTAGCGGGAGTCCCTACGAGCAGTACTTC. Protein sequence: CASSIDVGSGSPYEQYF. Full variable domain (remainder filled in from reference TRBV19 and TRBJ2-7): DGGITQSPKYLFRKEGQNVTLSCEQNLNHDAMYWYRQDPGQGLRLIYYSQIVNDFQKGDIAEGYSVSREKKESFPLTVTSAQKNPTAFYLCASSIDVGSGSPYEQYFGPGTRLTVT.

The chain employs TRBV28 and TRBJ2-2; the match to TRBD2 covers 10 bases. After removal of 8 bases from V and 3 bases from J, the junction contained 6 bases not matched to a gene. CDR1 is MDHEN and CDR2 is SYDVKM in the germline V gene. This CDR3 has 15 residues. CDR3 nucleotide sequence: TGTGCCAGCGGGCTAGCGGGAGAGCACACCGGGGAGCTGTTTTTT. It specifies CASGLAGEHTGELFF. Looking up the rest from reference TRBV28 and TRBJ2-2 gives the full variable domain: DVKVTQSSRYLVKRTGEKVFLECVQDMDHENMFWYRQDPGLGLRLIYFSYDVKMKEKGDIPEGYSVSREKKERFSLILESASTNQTSMYLCASGLAGEHTGELFFGEGSRLTVL.

The CDR3 here is CASSLVLAGVYTGELFF. The CDR3 DNA sequence: TGCGCCAGCAGCTTGGTGCTAGCGGGAGTCTACACCGGGGAGCTGTTTTTT. The rearrangement links TRBV5-1 to TRBJ2-2; 10 bases line up with TRBD2. CDR1 is SGHRS, CDR2 YFSETQ, per germline. The J segment lost 3 bases and the V segment lost 0 bases, leaving 5 bases of the junction unmatched. CDR3 length equals 17 residues. The full variable domain, in which reference TRBV5-1 and TRBJ2-2 provide the parts outside the CDR3, is KAGVTQTPRYLIKTRGQQVTLSCSPISGHRSVSWYQQTPGQGLQFLFEYFSETQRNKGNFPGRFSGRQFSNSRSEMNVSTLELGDSALYLCASSLVLAGVYTGELFFGEGSRLTVL.